This TCR beta chain emerged from a study of T-cell memory formation after mild COVID-19. Study-wide findings and caveats: Those CD4+ clones that contracted were mainly in CM and EM (CD8+ ones in EMRA). CD4/CD8 balance characterized clones contracting day 15 to 85, and CD4+ skew characterized later expanders. The finding that pre-infection memory included some responding clones suggested that cross-reactive memory joined.

This clonotype was counted a few times. The antigen is unknown. Researchers used 5'RACE with constant-segment primers to make TCR alpha and TCR beta cDNA libraries that carry sample barcodes and UMIs. TCRdb called the 5' RACE reads again in MiXCR, with one record for every CDR3 protein. The profile shows about 49,000 distinct CDR3 sequences, around 7.2% of them singletons. J gave up 3 bases and V 5 bases, and 20 bases lay outside the gene matches. Germline V gene sequence: CDR1 PRHDT, CDR2 FYEKMQ (reference sequence). The CDR3 has 20 amino acids. The specimen was PBMCs or a T cell subset sorted from them (not recorded which). The rearrangement links TRBV13 to TRBJ2-2; 8 bases are a match to TRBD2. The TCR was taken from a man aged 18 to 29 who had mild COVID-19 (a few samples of this study predate the infection). Cell type and time point are not known. CDR3 amino acids: CASSLHPFGAGGQYTGELFF. The CDR3 region has the DNA TGTGCCAGCAGCCTACACCCCTTCGGGGCGGGGGGACAATACACCGGGGAGCTGTTTTTT. The complete variable domain, with remaining parts taken from reference TRBV13 and TRBJ2-2, reads AAGVIQSPRHLIKEKRETATLKCYPIPRHDTVYWYQQGPGQDPQFLISFYEKMQSDKGSIPDRFSAQQFSDYHSELNMSSLELGDSALYFCASSLHPFGAGGQYTGELFFGEGSRLTVL.